Listed below are T cell receptor beta chains from one sample, sequenced in a study of Ad26.COV2.S vaccination and SARS-CoV-2 variants. Produced via immunoSEQ multiplex PCR; TCRdb's table is partial and in-frame only. The sample lists 350,000 to 500,000 clones, 88% occurring once. The sequencing here drew on peripheral blood, taken in a trial of Ad26.COV2.S vaccine versus placebo. The receptor source for this set is a person aged 18-60 years who received the Ad26.COV2.S COVID-19 vaccine or a placebo. Each CDR3 is given with its conserved first and last residue. The D gene is left open where the match is weak. Clone size is given for some rows only: seen once, a few or many times, or a class if the clone is expanded.

>TRBV4-2|TRBD2|-|TRBJ2-1
TGTGCCAGCAGCCAATACTTAGCGGGGGGGCTCGGGAATGAGCAGTTCTTC
CASSQYLAGGLGNEQFF
>TRBV5-1|-|-|TRBJ1-2
TGCGCCAGCAGCTTGTCAGGGTACTATGGCTACACCTTC
CASSLSGYYGYTF
>TRBV6-5|TRBD1|-|TRBJ1-1
TGTGCCAGCAGTTACGCGACAGGGGTTACTGAAGCTTTCTTT
CASSYATGVTEAFF
>TRBV28|-|-|TRBJ1-4
TGTGCCAGCAGTCGGTCGGGCGGGCATCCTAATGAAAAACTGTTTTTT
CASSRSGGHPNEKLFF
>TRBV7-9|TRBD1|-|TRBJ2-7
TGTGCCAGCACCAACACCGTTACAGGGGATTACGAGCAGTACTTC
CASTNTVTGDYEQYF
>TRBV6-5|-|-|TRBJ2-7
TGTGCCAGCACCACATTGGGGGGAACGTACGAGCAGTACTTC
CASTTLGGTYEQYF
>TRBV27|TRBD1|-|TRBJ1-6
TGTGCCAGCAGCCTCACCGGGACAGGGAATTCACCCCTCCACTTT
CASSLTGTGNSPLHF
>TRBV11-3|-|-|TRBJ2-1
TGTGCCAGCAGCTTAGTAAAGGGCAATGAGCAGTTCTTC
CASSLVKGNEQFF
>TRBV7-2|-|-|TRBJ2-5
TGTGCCAGCAGCCTAGGGGGGGCGTGGGTCGAAGAGACCCAGTACTTC
CASSLGGAWVEETQYF
>TRBV15|TRBD2|-|TRBJ2-1
TGTGCCACCAGCAGAGTTAGCGGGGGACCCCCTAGATTGTTCTTC
CATSRVSGGPPRLFF
>TRBV4-2|TRBD1|once|TRBJ1-5
TGTGCCAGCAGCAGGTCGACAGGGGGTGCTCAGCCCCAGCATTTT
CASSRSTGGAQPQHF
>TRBV19|-|-|TRBJ2-7
TGTGCCAGTAGTATGAGCTCAGATGCTACCTACGAGCAGTACTTC
CASSMSSDATYEQYF
>TRBV6-5|TRBD1|-|TRBJ1-2
TGTGCCAGCAGTCGGGACAGGAAAAACTATGGCTACACCTTC
CASSRDRKNYGYTF
>TRBV25-1|-|-|TRBJ2-3
TGTGCCAGCACCGAAGGGTCAACAGATACGCAGTATTTT
CASTEGSTDTQYF
>TRBV30|-|-|TRBJ2-1
TGTGCCTGGAGTGTACGGGGCTCTGAGCAGTTCTTC
CAWSVRGSEQFF
>TRBV19|-|few|TRBJ2-7
TGTGCCAGTAGGGACACCTCGAGGGGCTACGAGCAGTACTTC
CASRDTSRGYEQYF
>TRBV24-1|TRBD1|-|TRBJ1-2
TGTGCCACCAGTGATTGGGGACAGGGGTATGGCTACACCTTC
CATSDWGQGYGYTF
>TRBV4-2|-|-|TRBJ1-2
TGTGCCAGCAGCCAAGAGGGCCGATTTAACTATGGCTACACCTTC
CASSQEGRFNYGYTF
>TRBV9|-|-|TRBJ1-3
TGTGCCAGCAGCGCGAAAACCGGGGGGGTTACTGGAAACACCATATATTTT
CASSAKTGGVTGNTIYF
>TRBV19|TRBD1|once|TRBJ1-5
TGTGCCAGTAGTATTTCCAGGGGGCCCGATCAGCCCCAGCATTTT
CASSISRGPDQPQHF
>TRBV5-6|TRBD1|-|TRBJ1-1
TGTGCCAGCAGCTTGACTGGGACAGGGAACACTGAAGCTTTCTTT
CASSLTGTGNTEAFF
>TRBV4-2|-|-|TRBJ2-7
TGTGCCAGCAGCCTAAGAACAGGGAACTACGAGCAGTACTTC
CASSLRTGNYEQYF
>TRBV9|-|-|TRBJ2-5
TGTGCCAGCAGCGTAGGTTCGACAAACCAAGAGACCCAGTACTTC
CASSVGSTNQETQYF
>TRBV6-2/TRBV6-3|TRBD1|-|TRBJ1-1
TGTGCCAGCAGTGCTTCAGGGGGCTGGAACACTGAAGCTTTCTTT
CASSASGGWNTEAFF
>TRBV11-3|-|-|TRBJ2-1
TGTGCCAGCAGCTTAAACATCTACAATGAGCAGTTCTTC
CASSLNIYNEQFF
>TRBV4-1|TRBD2|-|TRBJ2-3
TGCGCCAGCAGCCAAGATAGTCTATGGCTAGCGGGGGGCACAGATACGCAGTATTTT
CASSQDSLWLAGGTDTQYF
>TRBV7-2|TRBD1|once|TRBJ1-5
TGTGCCAGCAGCTTAGTACAGGGGGCAGGTAATCAGCCCCAGCATTTT
CASSLVQGAGNQPQHF
>TRBV27|-|-|TRBJ2-7
TGTGCCAGCAGTTTAAGGGGGGCCTCGAACGAGCAGTACTTC
CASSLRGASNEQYF
>TRBV19|-|-|TRBJ1-6
TGTGCCAGTAGCCATATAGCTGGATCCTATAATTCACCCCTCCACTTT
CASSHIAGSYNSPLHF
>TRBV6-5|-|-|TRBJ1-2
TGTGCCAGCAGTTACGACAGGAACTATGGCTACACCTTC
CASSYDRNYGYTF
>TRBV29-1|-|-|TRBJ1-4
TGCAGCGTACGGGGGTTGTCGGGTGAAAAACTGTTTTTT
CSVRGLSGEKLFF